A selection of T cell receptor beta chains follows, all from one sample in a study of blood T cell repertoires in COVID-19. Here immunoSEQ multiplex PCR was the method, and the copy in TCRdb shows in-frame clones only, minus some. The sample shows 50,000 or so clones, around 84% of them seen only once. What was sequenced was peripheral blood. These receptor sequences come from a middle-aged man with acute or convalescent COVID-19. CDR3s include the opening cysteine and the closing phenylalanine or tryptophan. D genes are given only for firm matches. Clone size is not always given. Where it is, it says once, few, many or a class for expanded clones.

>TRBJ2-5|TRBD1|TRBV7-7|NA
CASSLGSDRVGETQYF
TGTGCTAGCAGCTTAGGTTCCGACAGGGTTGGGGAGACCCAGTACTTC
>TRBJ2-7|NA|TRBV4-1|NA
CASSQDPAGAREQYF
TGCGCCAGCAGCCAAGATCCGGCAGGGGCGCGGGAGCAGTACTTC
>TRBJ1-4|NA|TRBV2|NA
CASSRRSDNEKLFF
TGTGCCAGCAGTCGGCGGTCCGACAATGAAAAACTGTTTTTT
>TRBJ2-1|TRBD1|TRBV27|NA
CASAGTGINEQFF
TGTGCCAGCGCCGGGACAGGGATCAATGAGCAGTTCTTC
>TRBJ1-4|TRBD1|TRBV11-2|NA
CASSPRQGTNEKLFF
TGTGCCAGCAGCCCCAGACAGGGAACTAATGAAAAACTGTTTTTT
>TRBJ1-3|TRBD1|TRBV30|NA
CAWSTGTGISGNTIYF
TGTGCCTGGAGCACCGGGACAGGGATATCTGGAAACACCATATATTTT
>TRBJ1-6|NA|TRBV27|NA
CASKKAHGSPLHF
TGTGCCAGTAAAAAAGCCCACGGTTCACCCCTCCACTTT
>TRBJ2-3|TRBD1|TRBV30|NA
CAWSWGQGNIADTQYF
TGTGCCTGGAGTTGGGGACAGGGGAATATCGCAGATACGCAGTATTTT
>TRBJ2-2|TRBD2|TRBV5-6|NA
CASSPLAGETGELFF
TGTGCCAGCAGCCCTCTAGCGGGAGAAACCGGGGAGCTGTTTTTT
>TRBJ1-2|NA|TRBV18|NA
CASSPRAENYGYTF
TGTGCCAGCTCCCCGAGGGCAGAGAACTATGGCTACACCTTC
>TRBJ2-3|TRBD2|TRBV9|NA
CASSPGGANTDTQYF
TGTGCCAGCAGCCCCGGGGGGGCCAACACAGATACGCAGTATTTT
>TRBJ1-5|NA|TRBV10-1|NA
CASSETGDQPQHF
TGCGCCAGCAGTGAGACGGGAGATCAGCCCCAGCATTTT
>TRBJ1-1|NA|TRBV5-1|few
CASSSSDTEAFF
TGCGCCAGCAGCTCCTCGGACACTGAAGCTTTCTTT
>TRBJ1-5|TRBD1|TRBV6-6|NA
CASSWPGQGNQPQHF
TGTGCCAGCAGTTGGCCGGGACAGGGCAATCAGCCCCAGCATTTT
>TRBJ1-1|NA|TRBV12-3/TRBV12-4|NA
CASSLNQGTEAFF
TGTGCCAGCAGTTTAAATCAGGGCACTGAAGCTTTCTTT
>TRBJ1-6|TRBD1|TRBV5-6|NA
CASSLAGTGGNSPLHF
TGTGCCAGCAGCTTGGCCGGGACAGGGGGGAATTCACCCCTCCACTTT
>TRBJ2-1|NA|TRBV6-5|NA
CATPFAQGYEQFF
TGTGCCACCCCGTTCGCCCAGGGCTATGAGCAGTTCTTC
>TRBJ2-1|TRBD1|TRBV28|NA
CASSRDRARDNEQFF
TGTGCCAGCAGCCGGGACAGGGCAAGGGACAATGAGCAGTTCTTC
>TRBJ1-1|NA|TRBV27|NA
CASSSTVNTEAFF
TGTGCCAGCAGTTCGACAGTTAACACTGAAGCTTTCTTT
>TRBJ1-2|NA|TRBV6-5|NA
CASRQGLDYGYTF
TGTGCCAGCAGACAGGGATTGGACTATGGCTACACCTTC
>TRBJ1-5|NA|TRBV7-9|NA
CASSGIESTQVSNQPQHF
TGTGCCAGCAGCGGGATCGAATCCACACAGGTTAGCAATCAGCCCCAGCATTTT
>TRBJ2-7|TRBD1|TRBV6-5|NA
CASHTGTGVAYEQYF
TGTGCCAGCCATACCGGGACAGGGGTAGCGTACGAGCAGTACTTC
>TRBJ1-1|NA|TRBV6-1|NA
CASSEQGFSEAFF
TGTGCCAGCAGTGAGCAGGGTTTCTCTGAAGCTTTCTTT
>TRBJ1-1|NA|TRBV6-1|NA
CASSDVQGSMNTEAFF
TGTGCCAGCAGTGATGTGCAGGGGAGCATGAACACTGAAGCTTTCTTT
>TRBJ2-4|NA|TRBV19|NA
CASEERNIQYF
TGTGCCAGTGAGGAGAGGAACATTCAGTACTTC
>TRBJ2-1|TRBD2|TRBV3-1/TRBV3-2|NA
CASSHTGERLAGANEQFF
TGTGCCAGCAGCCATACTGGGGAAAGACTAGCGGGAGCCAATGAGCAGTTCTTC
>TRBJ2-1|TRBD2|TRBV19|NA
CASNLGTSGFHFNEQFF
TGTGCCAGTAATTTAGGGACTAGCGGGTTCCATTTCAATGAGCAGTTCTTC
>TRBJ2-1|NA|TRBV7-6|few
CASSPRGSPSNEQFF
TGTGCCAGCAGCCCAAGGGGGTCCCCCTCCAATGAGCAGTTCTTC
>TRBJ2-1|NA|TRBV7-9|NA
CASSALQGYEQFF
TGTGCCAGCAGCGCGCTACAGGGCTATGAGCAGTTCTTC
>TRBJ1-5|NA|TRBV5-1|once
CASSYNQGQPQHF
TGCGCCAGCAGCTATAATCAGGGACAGCCCCAGCATTTT
>TRBJ2-4|TRBD1|TRBV6-5|NA
CASSGTELAKNIQYF
TGTGCCAGCAGCGGGACAGAATTAGCCAAAAACATTCAGTACTTC
>TRBJ1-5|TRBD1|TRBV23-1|NA
CASSQLGQGALQPQHF
TGCGCCAGCAGTCAACTGGGGCAGGGGGCATTGCAGCCCCAGCATTTT
>TRBJ1-6|TRBD1|TRBV6-5|NA
CASSYMTGENSPLHF
TGTGCCAGCAGTTACATGACAGGGGAAAATTCACCCCTCCACTTT
>TRBJ2-5|NA|TRBV19|NA
CASSISAGGETQYF
TGTGCCAGTAGTATTTCGGCAGGGGGGGAGACCCAGTACTTC
>TRBJ2-7|TRBD2|TRBV13|NA
CASSSLGLAALYEQYF
TGTGCCAGCAGCTCCTTAGGACTAGCGGCGCTTTACGAGCAGTACTTC
>TRBJ2-7|NA|TRBV5-4|NA
CASEGDTPSSEQYF
TGTGCCTCAGAGGGGGACACCCCATCTTCCGAGCAGTACTTC
>TRBJ2-2|TRBD2|TRBV11-2|once
CASSLDGLAGDGELFF
TGTGCCAGCAGCTTAGACGGACTAGCGGGGGACGGGGAGCTGTTTTTT
>TRBJ1-2|NA|TRBV25-1|NA
CASKRSGSANYGYTF
TGTGCCAGCAAACGGAGCGGCTCCGCTAACTATGGCTACACCTTC
>TRBJ2-7|NA|TRBV7-9|NA
CASSITTGTEQYF
TGTGCCAGCAGCATTACTACCGGGACTGAGCAGTACTTC
>TRBJ1-1|NA|TRBV3-1/TRBV3-2|NA
CASSRKRDPRTANTEAFF
TGTGCCAGCAGCCGGAAGAGAGACCCCCGGACAGCGAACACTGAAGCTTTCTTT
>TRBJ2-1|TRBD2|TRBV6-2/TRBV6-3|NA
CASSYGPGGPRDREQFF
TGTGCCAGCAGTTACGGGCCGGGGGGGCCGAGGGATCGGGAGCAGTTCTTC
>TRBJ2-3|NA|TRBV11-3|NA
CASSPLGGSTDTQYF
TGTGCCAGCAGCCCCCTCGGCGGGAGCACAGATACGCAGTATTTT
>TRBJ2-3|TRBD1|TRBV28|NA
CASSGQGVRIDTQYF
TGTGCCAGCAGCGGACAGGGAGTAAGGATAGATACGCAGTATTTT
>TRBJ2-3|NA|TRBV7-3|NA
CASSDGGTDTQYF
TGTGCCAGCTCTGACGGAGGTACAGATACGCAGTATTTT
>TRBJ2-1|TRBD1|TRBV19|few
CASSIVGGTGSRNEQFF
TGTGCCAGTAGTATAGTGGGGGGGACAGGGTCGAGGAATGAGCAGTTCTTC
>TRBJ2-7|NA|TRBV3-1/TRBV3-2|NA
CASSQATYEQYF
TGTGCCAGCAGCCAGGCCACCTACGAGCAGTACTTC
>TRBJ2-7|NA|TRBV11-1|NA
CASSRTLSSYEQYF
TGTGCCAGCAGTCGGACATTGAGCTCCTACGAGCAGTACTTC
>TRBJ1-5|NA|TRBV2|NA
CASSLDRRNQPQHF
TGTGCCAGCAGTCTGGACAGAAGGAATCAGCCCCAGCATTTT
>TRBJ1-4|TRBD1|TRBV5-4|NA
CASSLETGSNEKLFF
TGTGCCAGCAGCTTGGAGACAGGGTCTAATGAAAAACTGTTTTTT
>TRBJ1-3|NA|TRBV4-2|NA
CASSRLLSSGNTIYF
TGTGCCAGCAGCCGACTCCTAAGCTCTGGAAACACCATATATTTT
>TRBJ1-1|NA|TRBV5-5|NA
CASSLAQGPEAFF
TGTGCCAGCAGCTTGGCCCAGGGCCCCGAAGCTTTCTTT
>TRBJ2-5|NA|TRBV27|NA
CASGRPQETQYF
TGTGCCAGCGGCAGGCCCCAAGAGACCCAGTACTTC
>TRBJ1-1|TRBD1|TRBV30|NA
CARNLKSNPGQVNTEAFF
TGTGCCCGAAACCTCAAATCAAATCCGGGACAGGTGAACACTGAAGCTTTCTTT
>TRBJ2-5|TRBD2|TRBV18|NA
CASSPQGTSGSKTQYF
TGTGCCAGCTCACCCCAAGGGACTAGCGGGAGTAAGACCCAGTACTTC